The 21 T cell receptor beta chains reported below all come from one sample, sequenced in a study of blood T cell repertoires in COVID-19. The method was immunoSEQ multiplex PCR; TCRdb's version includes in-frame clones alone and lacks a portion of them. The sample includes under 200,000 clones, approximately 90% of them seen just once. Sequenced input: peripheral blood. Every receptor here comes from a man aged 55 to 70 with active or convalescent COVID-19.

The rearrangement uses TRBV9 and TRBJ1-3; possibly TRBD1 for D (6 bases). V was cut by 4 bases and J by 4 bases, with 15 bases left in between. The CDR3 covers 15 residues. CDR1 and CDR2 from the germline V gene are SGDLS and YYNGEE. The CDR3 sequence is CASSSTGNRGNTIYF. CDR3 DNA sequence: TGTGCCAGCAGCTCTACAGGGAATAGGGGAAACACCATATATTTT.

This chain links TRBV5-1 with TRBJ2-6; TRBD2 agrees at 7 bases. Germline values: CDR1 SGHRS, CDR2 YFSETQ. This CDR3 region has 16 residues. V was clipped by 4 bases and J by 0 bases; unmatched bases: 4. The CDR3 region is CASSPGGTSGANVLTF. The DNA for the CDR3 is TGCGCCAGCAGCCCCGGGGGGACCTCTGGGGCCAACGTCCTGACTTTC.

CDR3 amino acids: CSVEDLKGGNYGYTF. The CDR3 nucleotides are TGCAGCGTTGAAGATCTTAAAGGGGGCAACTATGGCTACACCTTC. This chain links TRBV29-1 with TRBJ1-2; 7 bases map to TRBD1. This CDR3 contains 15 residues. V shed 0 bases and J 2 bases; nucleotides not matched to a gene: 6. Germline CDR1 SQVTM, CDR2 ANQGSEA.

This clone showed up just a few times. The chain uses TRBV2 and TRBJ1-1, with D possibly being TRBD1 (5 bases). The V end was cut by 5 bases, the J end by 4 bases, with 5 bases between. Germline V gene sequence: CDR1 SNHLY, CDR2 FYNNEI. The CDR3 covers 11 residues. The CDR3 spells CASSQGTEAFF. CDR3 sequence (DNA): TGTGCCAGCAGTCAGGGCACTGAAGCTTTCTTT. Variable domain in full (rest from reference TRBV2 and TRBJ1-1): EPEVTQTPSHQVTQMGQEVILRCVPISNHLYFYWYRQILGQKVEFLVSFYNNEISEKSEIFDDQFSVERPDGSNFTLKIRSTKLEDSAMYFCASSQGTEAFFGQGTRLTVV.

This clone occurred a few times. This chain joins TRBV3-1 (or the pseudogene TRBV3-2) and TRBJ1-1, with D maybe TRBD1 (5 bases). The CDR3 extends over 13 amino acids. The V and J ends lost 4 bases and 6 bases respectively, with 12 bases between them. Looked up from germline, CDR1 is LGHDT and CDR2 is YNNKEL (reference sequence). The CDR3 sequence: CASSPTEKAEAFF. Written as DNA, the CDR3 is TGTGCCAGCAGCCCGACAGAGAAAGCTGAAGCTTTCTTT.

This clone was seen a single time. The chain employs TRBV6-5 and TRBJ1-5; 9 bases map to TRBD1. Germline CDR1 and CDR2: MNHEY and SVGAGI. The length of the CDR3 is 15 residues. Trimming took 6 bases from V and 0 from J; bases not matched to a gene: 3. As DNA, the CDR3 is TGTGCCAGCAGCGACAGGGGGAATAGCAATCAGCCCCAGCATTTT. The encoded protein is CASSDRGNSNQPQHF.

CDR3: CASSYGTSKETQYF. DNA for the CDR3: TGCGCCAGCAGCTACGGGACTAGCAAAGAGACCCAGTACTTC. This chain uses TRBV5-1 with TRBJ2-5; 9 positions match TRBD2. From germline, CDR1 is SGHRS and CDR2 YFSETQ. The CDR3 consists of 14 residues. The V gene end was trimmed by 3 bases and the J gene end by 3 bases; junction bases not matched to a gene: 3.

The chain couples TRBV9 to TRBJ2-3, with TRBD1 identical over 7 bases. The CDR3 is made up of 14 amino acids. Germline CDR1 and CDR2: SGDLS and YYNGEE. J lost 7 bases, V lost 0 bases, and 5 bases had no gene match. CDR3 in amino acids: CASSVARGPNTQYF. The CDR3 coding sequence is TGTGCCAGCAGCGTAGCTAGGGGGCCGAATACGCAGTATTTT.

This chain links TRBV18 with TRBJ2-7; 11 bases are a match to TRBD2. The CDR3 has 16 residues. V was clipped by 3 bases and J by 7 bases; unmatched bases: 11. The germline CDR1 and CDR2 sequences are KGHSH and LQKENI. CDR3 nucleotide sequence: TGTGCCAGCTCACCTACACCGACTAGCGGGGTGTGGGAGCAGTACTTC. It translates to CASSPTPTSGVWEQYF.

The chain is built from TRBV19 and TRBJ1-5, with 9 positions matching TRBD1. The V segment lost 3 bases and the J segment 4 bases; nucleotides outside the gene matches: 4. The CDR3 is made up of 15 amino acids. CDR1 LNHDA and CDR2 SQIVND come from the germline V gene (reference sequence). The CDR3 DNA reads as TGTGCCAGTAGTATGTTTGGACAGGGGAATCAGCCCCAGCATTTT. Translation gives CASSMFGQGNQPQHF.

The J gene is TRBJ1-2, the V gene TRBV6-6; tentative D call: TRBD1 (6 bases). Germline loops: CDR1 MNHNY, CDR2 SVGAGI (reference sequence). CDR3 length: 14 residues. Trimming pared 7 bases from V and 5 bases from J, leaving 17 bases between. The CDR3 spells CASIDGGRGYGYTF. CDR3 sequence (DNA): TGTGCCAGCATCGACGGGGGGCGCGGGTATGGCTACACCTTC.

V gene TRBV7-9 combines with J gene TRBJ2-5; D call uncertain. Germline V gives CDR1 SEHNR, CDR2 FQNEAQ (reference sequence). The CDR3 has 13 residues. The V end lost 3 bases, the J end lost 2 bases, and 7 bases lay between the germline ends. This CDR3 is CASSFSRQETQYF. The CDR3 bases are TGTGCCAGCAGCTTTAGCAGACAAGAGACCCAGTACTTC.

DNA for the CDR3: TGTGCCAGTAGTATAATGTTTTCCCCAAACAATCAGCCCCAGCATTTT. It is translated as CASSIMFSPNNQPQHF. J is TRBJ1-5 and V is TRBV19; D remains ambiguous. V was trimmed by 2 bases and J by 3 bases, leaving 14 bases between them. Germline CDR1 reads LNHDA; CDR2 reads SQIVND (reference sequence). The CDR3 spans 16 residues.

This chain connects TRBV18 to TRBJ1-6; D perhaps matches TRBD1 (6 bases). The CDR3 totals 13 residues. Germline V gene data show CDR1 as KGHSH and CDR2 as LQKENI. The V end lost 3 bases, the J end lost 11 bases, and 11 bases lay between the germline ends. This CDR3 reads CASSPRGFPPLHF. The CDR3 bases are TGTGCCAGCTCACCCAGGGGTTTCCCACCCCTCCACTTT.

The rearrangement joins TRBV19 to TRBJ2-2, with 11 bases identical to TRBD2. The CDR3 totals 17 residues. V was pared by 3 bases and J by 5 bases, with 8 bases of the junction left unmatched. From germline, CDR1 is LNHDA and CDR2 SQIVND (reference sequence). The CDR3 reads CASSMDSGGALTGELFF. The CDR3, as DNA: TGTGCCAGTAGTATGGATAGCGGGGGGGCGTTGACCGGGGAGCTGTTTTTT.

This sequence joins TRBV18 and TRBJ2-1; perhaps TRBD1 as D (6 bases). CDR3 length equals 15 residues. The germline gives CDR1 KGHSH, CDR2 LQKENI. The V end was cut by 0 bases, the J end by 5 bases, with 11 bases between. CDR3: CASSPPGPGDNEQFF. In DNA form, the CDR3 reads TGTGCCAGCTCACCACCGGGACCAGGGGACAATGAGCAGTTCTTC.

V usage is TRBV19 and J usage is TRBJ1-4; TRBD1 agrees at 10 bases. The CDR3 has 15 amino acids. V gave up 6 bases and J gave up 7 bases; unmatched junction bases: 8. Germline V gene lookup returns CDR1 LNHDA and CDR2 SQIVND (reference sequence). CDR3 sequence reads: CASSTRDRGGEKLFF. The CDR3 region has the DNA TGTGCCAGTAGCACCCGGGACAGGGGAGGTGAAAAACTGTTTTTT.

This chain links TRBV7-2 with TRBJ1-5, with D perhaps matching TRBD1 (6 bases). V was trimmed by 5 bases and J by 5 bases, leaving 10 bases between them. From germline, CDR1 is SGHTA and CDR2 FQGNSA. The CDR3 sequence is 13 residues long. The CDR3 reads CASSLQGHQPQHF. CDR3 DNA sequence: TGTGCCAGCAGCCTACAGGGTCATCAGCCCCAGCATTTT.

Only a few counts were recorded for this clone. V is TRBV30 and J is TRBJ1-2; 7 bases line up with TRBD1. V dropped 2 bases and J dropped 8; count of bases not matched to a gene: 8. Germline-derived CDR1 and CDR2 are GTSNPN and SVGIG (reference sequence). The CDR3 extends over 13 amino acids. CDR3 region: CAWSTNRGQGYTF. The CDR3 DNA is TGTGCCTGGAGTACTAACAGGGGTCAAGGCTACACCTTC.

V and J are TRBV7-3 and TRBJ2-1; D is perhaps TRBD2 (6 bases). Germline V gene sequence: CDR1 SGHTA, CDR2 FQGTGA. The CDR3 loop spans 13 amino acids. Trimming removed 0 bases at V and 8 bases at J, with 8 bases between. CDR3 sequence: CASSLTGTDEQFF. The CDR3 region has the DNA TGTGCCAGCAGCTTAACAGGGACTGATGAGCAGTTCTTC.

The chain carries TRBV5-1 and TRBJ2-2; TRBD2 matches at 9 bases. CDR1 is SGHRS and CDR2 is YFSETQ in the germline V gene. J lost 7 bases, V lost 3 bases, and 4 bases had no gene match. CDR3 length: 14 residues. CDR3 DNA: TGCGCCAGCAGCTCTGGACTAGCGCACGGGGAGCTGTTTTTT. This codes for CASSSGLAHGELFF.